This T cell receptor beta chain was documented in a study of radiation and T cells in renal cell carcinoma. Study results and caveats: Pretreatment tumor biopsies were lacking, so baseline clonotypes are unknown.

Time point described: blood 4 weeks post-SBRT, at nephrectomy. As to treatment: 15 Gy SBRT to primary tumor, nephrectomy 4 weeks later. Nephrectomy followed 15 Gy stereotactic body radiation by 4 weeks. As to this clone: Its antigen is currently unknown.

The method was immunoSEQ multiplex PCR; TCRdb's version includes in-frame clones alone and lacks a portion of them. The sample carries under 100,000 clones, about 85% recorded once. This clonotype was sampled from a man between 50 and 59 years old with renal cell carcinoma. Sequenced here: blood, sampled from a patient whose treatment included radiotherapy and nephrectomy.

The CDR3 loop reads CAWSYNSRAFGTQYF. The CDR3 DNA follows: TGTGCCTGGAGCTACAACTCTAGGGCCTTTGGGACCCAGTACTTC. This chain links TRBV30 with TRBJ2-5, with D uncertain. V lost 3 bases to trimming and J lost 7 bases, with 21 bases between them. Germline loops: CDR1 GTSNPN, CDR2 SVGIG (reference sequence). The CDR3 is made up of 15 amino acids.